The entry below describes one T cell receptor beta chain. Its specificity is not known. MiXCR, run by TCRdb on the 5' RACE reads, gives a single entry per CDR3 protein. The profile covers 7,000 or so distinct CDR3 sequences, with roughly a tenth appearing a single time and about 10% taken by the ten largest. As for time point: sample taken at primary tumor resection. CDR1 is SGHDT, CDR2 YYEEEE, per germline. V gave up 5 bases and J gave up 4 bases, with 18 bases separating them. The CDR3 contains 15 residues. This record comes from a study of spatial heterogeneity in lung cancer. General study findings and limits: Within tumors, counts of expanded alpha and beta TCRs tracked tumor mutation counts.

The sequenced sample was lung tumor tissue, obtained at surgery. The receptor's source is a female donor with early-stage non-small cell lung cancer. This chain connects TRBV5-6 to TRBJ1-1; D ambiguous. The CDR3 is CASRLGKGYFTEAFF. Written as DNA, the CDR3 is TGTGCCAGCAGACTAGGTAAAGGGTATTTCACTGAAGCTTTCTTT.